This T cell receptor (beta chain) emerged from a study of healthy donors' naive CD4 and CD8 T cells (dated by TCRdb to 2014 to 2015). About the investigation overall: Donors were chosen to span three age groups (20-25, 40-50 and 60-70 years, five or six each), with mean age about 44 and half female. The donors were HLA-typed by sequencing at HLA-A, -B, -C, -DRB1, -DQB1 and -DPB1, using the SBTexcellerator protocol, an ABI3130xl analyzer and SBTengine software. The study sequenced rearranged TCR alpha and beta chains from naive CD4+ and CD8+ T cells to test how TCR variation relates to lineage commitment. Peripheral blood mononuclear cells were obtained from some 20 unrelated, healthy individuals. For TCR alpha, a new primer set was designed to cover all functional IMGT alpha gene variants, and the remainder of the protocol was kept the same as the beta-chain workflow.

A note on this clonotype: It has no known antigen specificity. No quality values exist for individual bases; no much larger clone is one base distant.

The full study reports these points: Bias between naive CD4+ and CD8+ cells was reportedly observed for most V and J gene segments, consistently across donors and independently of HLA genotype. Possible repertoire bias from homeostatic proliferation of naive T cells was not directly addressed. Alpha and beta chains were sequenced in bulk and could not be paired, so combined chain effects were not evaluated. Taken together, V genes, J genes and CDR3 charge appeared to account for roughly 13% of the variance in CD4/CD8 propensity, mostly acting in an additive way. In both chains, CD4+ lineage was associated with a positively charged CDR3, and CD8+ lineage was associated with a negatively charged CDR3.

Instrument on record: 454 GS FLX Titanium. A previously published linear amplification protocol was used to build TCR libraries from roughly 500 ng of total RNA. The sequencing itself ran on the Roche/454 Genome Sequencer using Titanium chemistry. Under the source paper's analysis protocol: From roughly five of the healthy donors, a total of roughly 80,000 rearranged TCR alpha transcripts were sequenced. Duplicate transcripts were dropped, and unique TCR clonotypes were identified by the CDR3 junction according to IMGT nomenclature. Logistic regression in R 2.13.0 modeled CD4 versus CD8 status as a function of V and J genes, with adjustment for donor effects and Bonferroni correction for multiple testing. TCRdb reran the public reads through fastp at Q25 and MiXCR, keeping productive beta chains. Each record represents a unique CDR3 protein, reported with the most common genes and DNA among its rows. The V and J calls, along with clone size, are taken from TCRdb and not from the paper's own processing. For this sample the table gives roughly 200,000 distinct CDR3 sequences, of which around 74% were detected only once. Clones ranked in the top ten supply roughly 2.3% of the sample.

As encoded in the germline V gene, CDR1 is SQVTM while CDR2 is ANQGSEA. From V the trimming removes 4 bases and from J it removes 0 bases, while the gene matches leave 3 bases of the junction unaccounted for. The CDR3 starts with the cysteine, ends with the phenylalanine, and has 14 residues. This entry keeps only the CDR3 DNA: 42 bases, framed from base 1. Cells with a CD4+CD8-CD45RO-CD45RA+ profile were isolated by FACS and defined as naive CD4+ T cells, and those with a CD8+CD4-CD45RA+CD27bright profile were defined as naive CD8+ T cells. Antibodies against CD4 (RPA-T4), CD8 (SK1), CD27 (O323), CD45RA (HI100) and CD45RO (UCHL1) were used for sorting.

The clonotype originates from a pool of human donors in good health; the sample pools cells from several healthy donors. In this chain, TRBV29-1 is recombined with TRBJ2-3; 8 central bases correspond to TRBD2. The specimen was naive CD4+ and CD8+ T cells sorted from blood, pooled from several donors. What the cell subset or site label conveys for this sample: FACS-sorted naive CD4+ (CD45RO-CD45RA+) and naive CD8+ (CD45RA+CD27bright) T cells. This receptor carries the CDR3 CSVVAGSSTDTQYF. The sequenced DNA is TGCAGCGTTGTAGCGGGATCTAGCACAGATACGCAGTATTTT.